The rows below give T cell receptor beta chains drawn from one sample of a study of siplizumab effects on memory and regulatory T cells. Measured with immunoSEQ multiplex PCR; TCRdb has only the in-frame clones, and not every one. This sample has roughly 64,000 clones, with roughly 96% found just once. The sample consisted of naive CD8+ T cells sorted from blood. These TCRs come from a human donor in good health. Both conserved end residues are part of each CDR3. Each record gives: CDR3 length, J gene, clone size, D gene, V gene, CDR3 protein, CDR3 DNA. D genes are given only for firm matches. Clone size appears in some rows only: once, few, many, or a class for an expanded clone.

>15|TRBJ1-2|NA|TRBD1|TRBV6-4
CASSDRTGQVDGYTF
TGTGCCAGCAGTGACCGGACAGGGCAGGTGGATGGCTACACCTTC
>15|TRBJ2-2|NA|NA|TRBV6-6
CASSYNRANTGELFF
TGTGCCAGCAGTTACAACAGAGCGAACACCGGGGAGCTGTTTTTT
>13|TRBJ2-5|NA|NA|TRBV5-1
CASSLDVQETQYF
TGCGCCAGCAGCTTGGATGTACAAGAGACCCAGTACTTC
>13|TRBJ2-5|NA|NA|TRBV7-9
CASSHIYGETQYF
TGTGCCAGCAGCCATATCTATGGAGAGACCCAGTACTTC
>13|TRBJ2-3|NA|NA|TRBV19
CASSRDITDTQYF
TGTGCCAGTAGTAGGGACATCACAGATACGCAGTATTTT
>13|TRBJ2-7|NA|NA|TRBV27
CASSQGAGYEQYF
TGTGCCAGCAGCCAAGGGGCGGGCTACGAGCAGTACTTC
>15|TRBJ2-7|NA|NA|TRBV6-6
CASSYRHREDYEQYF
TGTGCCAGCAGCTACCGACACAGGGAGGACTACGAGCAGTACTTC
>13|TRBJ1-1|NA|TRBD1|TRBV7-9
CASNDRGRVEAFF
TGTGCCAGCAACGACAGGGGGCGGGTTGAAGCTTTCTTT
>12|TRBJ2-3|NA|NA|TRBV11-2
CASSLVADTQYF
TGTGCCAGCAGCTTAGTGGCAGATACGCAGTATTTT
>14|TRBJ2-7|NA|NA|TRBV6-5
CASSYSGSSYEQYF
TGTGCCAGCAGTTACTCTGGGAGCTCCTACGAGCAGTACTTC
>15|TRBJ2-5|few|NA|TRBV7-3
CASSLSSATQETQYF
TGTGCCAGCAGCTTATCTTCTGCCACCCAAGAGACCCAGTACTTC
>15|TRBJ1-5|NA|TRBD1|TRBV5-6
CASSWGTGPNQPQHF
TGTGCCAGCAGCTGGGGGACAGGGCCAAATCAGCCCCAGCATTTT
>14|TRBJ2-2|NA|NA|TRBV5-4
CASSLDGAEGELFF
TGTGCCAGCAGCTTAGACGGAGCGGAAGGGGAGCTGTTTTTT
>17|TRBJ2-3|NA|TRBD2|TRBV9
CASSVDSSRGGTDTQYF
TGTGCCAGCAGCGTAGACTCTTCGCGGGGGGGCACAGATACGCAGTATTTT
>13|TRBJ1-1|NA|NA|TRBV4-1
CASSQDGNTEAFF
TGCGCCAGCAGCCAAGACGGGAACACTGAAGCTTTCTTT
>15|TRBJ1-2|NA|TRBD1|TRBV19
CASSSWDRGNYGYTF
TGTGCCAGTAGTTCTTGGGACAGGGGAAACTATGGCTACACCTTC
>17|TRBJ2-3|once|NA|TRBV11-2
CASSLIGLKTSTDTQYF
TGTGCCAGCAGCTTAATCGGGCTGAAGACTAGCACAGATACGCAGTATTTT
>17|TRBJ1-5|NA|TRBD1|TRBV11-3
CASSFAVGQGVQYQEHF
TGTGCCAGCAGCTTTGCTGTGGGACAGGGGGTCCAGTACCAAGAGCATTTT
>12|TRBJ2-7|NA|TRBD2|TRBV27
CASSGDPYEQYF
TGTGCCAGTAGCGGGGATCCCTACGAGCAGTACTTC
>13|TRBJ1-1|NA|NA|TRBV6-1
CASSGAGDTEAFF
TGTGCCAGCAGCGGGGCAGGGGACACTGAAGCTTTCTTT
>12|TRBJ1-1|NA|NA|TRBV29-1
CSGVGENTEAFF
TGCAGCGGGGTCGGGGAAAACACTGAAGCTTTCTTT
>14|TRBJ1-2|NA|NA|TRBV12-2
CASRLGLTEYGYTF
TGTGCAAGTCGCTTGGGGTTGACAGAGTATGGCTACACCTTC
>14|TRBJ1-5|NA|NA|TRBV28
CASSSGTVGQPQHF
TGTGCCAGCAGTTCTGGGACGGTAGGGCAGCCCCAGCATTTT
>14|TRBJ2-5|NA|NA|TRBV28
CASSIPRLQETQYF
TGTGCCAGCTCGATTCCTAGGTTACAAGAGACCCAGTACTTC
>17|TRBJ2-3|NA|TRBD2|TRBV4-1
CASSSLGLAGPPDTQYF
TGCGCCAGCAGCTCGTTGGGACTAGCGGGACCGCCAGATACGCAGTATTTT
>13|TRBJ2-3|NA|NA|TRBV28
CASSLSVGDTQYF
TGTGCCAGCAGTTTATCGGTGGGAGATACGCAGTATTTT
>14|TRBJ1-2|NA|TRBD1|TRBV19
CASSIQGTGEDYTF
TGTGCCAGTAGTATACAGGGGACAGGGGAGGACTACACCTTC
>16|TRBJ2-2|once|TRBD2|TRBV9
CASSAASGVNTGELFF
TGTGCCAGCAGCGCGGCTAGCGGGGTTAACACCGGGGAGCTGTTTTTT
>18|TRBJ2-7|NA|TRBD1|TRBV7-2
CASSPRTGYRLGHYEQYF
TGTGCCAGCAGCCCGCGGACAGGGTATCGGTTGGGGCACTACGAGCAGTACTTC
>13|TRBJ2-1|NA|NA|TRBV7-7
CASSPSGAVEQFF
TGTGCCAGCAGCCCCTCAGGGGCTGTTGAGCAGTTCTTC
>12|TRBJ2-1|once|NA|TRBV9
CASGSSYNEQFF
TGTGCCAGCGGTAGCTCCTACAATGAGCAGTTCTTC
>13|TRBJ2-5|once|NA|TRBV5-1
CASSSFPQETQYF
TGCGCCAGCAGCTCGTTTCCCCAAGAGACCCAGTACTTC
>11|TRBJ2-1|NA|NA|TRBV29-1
CSVLSDNEQFF
TGCAGCGTTCTAAGTGACAATGAGCAGTTCTTC
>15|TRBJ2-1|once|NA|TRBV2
CASRGDSGGHNEQFF
TGTGCCAGCAGGGGGGACTCCGGTGGCCACAATGAGCAGTTCTTC